The rows below give T cell receptor beta chains drawn from one sample of a study of T cells in Graves' hyperthyroidism and ophthalmopathy. MiXCR, run by TCRdb on the multiplex PCR reads, gives a single entry per CDR3 protein. The table lists hundreds of thousands of distinct CDR3 sequences, 12% to 15% of them singletons. Sample: blood. These receptors came from a middle-aged woman with Graves' hyperthyroidism. CDR3s include the opening cysteine and the closing phenylalanine or tryptophan. D genes are given only for firm matches. A row's size may be missing; if present it is once, few, many or a size class.

.	TRBJ1-5	.	TRBV7-8	CASSLDEGGFQPQHF	TGTGCCAGCAGCTTAGACGAGGGGGGTTTTCAGCCCCAGCATTTT
.	TRBJ1-5	many	TRBV2	CATTSDGQGQPQHF	TGTGCCACCACATCGGACGGACAAGGACAGCCCCAGCATTTT
.	TRBJ2-7	.	TRBV30	CAWTLGQYEQYF	TGTGCCTGGACCCTTGGACAGTACGAGCAGTACTTC
TRBD2	TRBJ2-7	many	TRBV5-1	CASSTGREGSGEQYF	TGCGCCAGCAGCACCGGGAGGGAAGGAAGCGGCGAGCAGTACTTC
.	TRBJ2-1	many	TRBV11-1	CASSRRSSYNEQFF	TGTGCCAGCAGCCGCAGGAGCTCCTACAATGAGCAGTTCTTC
TRBD2	TRBJ2-1	.	TRBV27	CASSPPGGAGGYNEQFF	TGTGCCAGCAGTCCCCCCGGGGGAGCGGGAGGCTACAATGAGCAGTTCTTC
.	TRBJ1-6	.	TRBV30	CAWSRMPDSPLHF	TGTGCCTGGAGTCGCATGCCCGATTCACCCCTCCACTTT
TRBD1	TRBJ1-1	many	TRBV15	CATSSYGQGDTEAFF	TGTGCCACCAGCAGTTATGGACAGGGTGACACTGAAGCTTTCTTT
.	TRBJ2-1	many	TRBV20-1	CSARGGTAYNEQFF	TGCAGTGCTAGGGGCGGGACAGCCTACAATGAGCAGTTCTTC
TRBD1	TRBJ2-2	.	TRBV15	CATSRSSTGLLAGELFF	TGTGCCACCAGCAGATCTTCGACAGGGCTTTTGGCCGGGGAGCTGTTTTTT
.	TRBJ1-5	few	TRBV9	CASTKGEGQPQHF	TGTGCCAGCACCAAAGGAGAGGGACAGCCCCAGCATTTT
.	TRBJ2-1	.	TRBV19	CASSIGTLAGEQFF	TGTGCCAGTAGTATCGGGACGTTGGCGGGTGAGCAGTTCTTC
.	TRBJ1-1	many	TRBV28	CASSLYSGQNTEAFF	TGTGCCAGCAGTTTATATTCAGGACAAAACACTGAAGCTTTCTTT
.	TRBJ1-1	many	TRBV30	CAWSIGVQNTEAFF	TGTGCCTGGAGTATAGGGGTACAGAACACTGAAGCTTTCTTT
.	TRBJ2-7	many	TRBV30	CAWSVSLSSYEQYF	TGTGCCTGGAGTGTATCCCTGAGCTCCTACGAGCAGTACTTC
TRBD2	TRBJ2-7	many	TRBV6-1	CASSYRLLAGDVYEQYF	TGTGCCAGCAGTTACCGGCTCCTAGCGGGAGATGTTTACGAGCAGTACTTC
.	TRBJ2-3	many	TRBV5-1	CASSPRVGTDTQYF	TGCGCCAGCAGCCCAAGGGTAGGCACAGATACGCAGTATTTT
TRBD1	TRBJ2-2	many	TRBV30	CAWSRSGGNGELFF	TGTGCCTGGAGTAGATCAGGGGGTAACGGGGAGCTGTTTTTT
TRBD2	TRBJ2-4	.	TRBV18	CASSRVAGVGGNIQYF	TGTGCCAGCTCGCGAGTAGCGGGAGTTGGCGGGAACATTCAGTACTTC
.	TRBJ2-2	many	TRBV5-1	CASEVTTNTGELFF	TGCGCCAGCGAGGTGACTACGAACACCGGGGAGCTGTTTTTT
.	TRBJ2-3	.	TRBV4-1	CASSQDKLLEFTDTQYF	TGCGCCAGCAGCCAAGATAAGCTCCTAGAGTTCACAGATACGCAGTATTTT
TRBD2	TRBJ2-7	many	TRBV30	CAWSVPGLAGSYEQYF	TGTGCCTGGAGTGTCCCGGGGCTAGCGGGATCCTACGAGCAGTACTTC
.	TRBJ2-7	.	TRBV9	CASSHTGGPDEQYF	TGTGCCAGCAGCCATACTGGAGGGCCGGACGAGCAGTACTTC
.	TRBJ2-1	few	TRBV12-3/TRBV12-4	CASSKTGTRGNEQFF	TGTGCCAGCAGTAAAACCGGGACGAGGGGGAATGAGCAGTTCTTC
.	TRBJ2-7	.	TRBV27	CASSFQGPYEQYF	TGTGCCAGCAGTTTCCAGGGCCCCTACGAGCAGTACTTC
.	TRBJ2-2	.	TRBV3-1	CASSQDTMGELFF	TGTGCCAGCAGCCAAGATACGATGGGGGAGCTGTTTTTT
TRBD1	TRBJ1-5	few	TRBV4-1	CASSQGGRGRSNQPQHF	TGCGCCAGCAGCCAAGGGGGTAGGGGGCGAAGCAATCAGCCCCAGCATTTT
.	TRBJ1-2	many	TRBV24-1	CATSAHDRSGYTF	TGTGCCACCAGTGCCCACGACAGAAGTGGCTACACCTTC
.	TRBJ2-1	medium-sized	TRBV28	CASTFFAGVEQFF	TGTGCCAGCACCTTCTTCGCGGGTGTGGAGCAGTTCTTC
.	TRBJ2-1	.	TRBV12-3/TRBV12-4	CASSLKRSLDEQFF	TGTGCCAGCAGTTTAAAGCGGAGCCTGGATGAGCAGTTCTTC
.	TRBJ1-2	many	TRBV28	CASGGGLNYGYTF	TGTGCCAGCGGGGGGGGGCTAAACTATGGCTACACCTTC
.	TRBJ2-4	many	TRBV5-1	CASSLDVFRGEVKNIQYF	TGCGCCAGCAGCTTGGACGTTTTCAGGGGCGAAGTCAAAAACATTCAGTACTTC
TRBD1	TRBJ1-1	.	TRBV4-1	CASSPRDLSGGFAEAFF	TGCGCCAGCAGCCCCCGGGACCTCTCAGGGGGGTTCGCTGAAGCTTTCTTT